This T cell receptor (beta chain) was recorded in a study of T cell changes during pregnancy in multiple sclerosis. CDR3 length: 13 amino acids. Trimming removed 0 bases from V and 4 bases from J, with 7 bases in between. The germline V gene encodes CDR1 GTSNPN and CDR2 SVGIG (reference sequence). Profiling relied on immunoSEQ multiplex PCR, and the TCRdb table lists in-frame clones only, not all of them. The data show tens of thousands of clones, 90% to 95% seen once. V and J are TRBV30 and TRBJ1-3, with no clear D. The specimen comprised peripheral blood, sampled after pregnancy. The receptor was derived from a female donor in good health, enrolled as a control in a pregnancy study. CDR3 region: CAWSVGRGNTIYF. The CDR3 nucleotides are TGTGCCTGGAGTGTCGGCAGGGGAAACACCATATATTTT.